A single sample gave rise to the 8 T cell receptor beta chains below, sequenced in a study of neurological immune-mediated disorders. Via MiXCR, TCRdb re-called the 5' RACE reads, giving one row per CDR3 protein. The repertoire holds tens of thousands of distinct CDR3 sequences, with around 7% as singletons. Sequenced: CD4+ T cells from blood. These receptor sequences come from a man aged 50-59 years in good health.

The rearrangement joins TRBV7-9 to TRBJ1-4, with 7 nucleotides matching TRBD1. CDR3 size: 17 residues. The germline CDR1 and CDR2 sequences are SEHNR and FQNEAQ (reference sequence). The V segment lost 5 bases and the J segment 5 bases; nucleotides outside the gene matches: 14. CDR3 DNA: TGTGCCAGCAGCCCCCACCCCATGACAGGGATCAATGAAAAACTGTTTTTT. Encoded protein: CASSPHPMTGINEKLFF.

This clonotype was found many times. The chain combines TRBV11-2 with TRBJ1-4, with D maybe TRBD1 (5 bases). This CDR3 spans 15 amino acids. V was cut by 6 bases and J by 3 bases, with 14 bases left in between. Germline V gene data show CDR1 as SGHAT and CDR2 as FQNNGV. CDR3 residues: CASSRESRANEKLFF. CDR3 nucleotides: TGTGCCAGCAGTCGGGAGAGCAGGGCTAATGAAAAACTGTTTTTT.

In its sample, this clonotype was seen many times. The chain joins TRBV29-1 to TRBJ2-3; D call uncertain. The CDR3 has 14 amino acids. The germline V and J ends were trimmed by 2 bases and 6 bases, with 15 bases remaining between them. The germline V gene encodes CDR1 SQVTM and CDR2 ANQGSEA. This CDR3 reads CSVEKGVVGDTQYF. DNA of the CDR3: TGCAGCGTTGAAAAGGGTGTCGTAGGGGATACGCAGTATTTT.

In this sample, this clonotype turned up many times. V usage is TRBV27 and J usage is TRBJ1-1, with unresolved D. The germline gives CDR1 MNHEY, CDR2 SMNVEV (reference sequence). The CDR3 has 14 residues. V lost 3 bases, J lost 0 bases, and 8 bases lay in between. DNA of the CDR3: TGTGCCAGCAGTTTTGGACTCTTGAACACTGAAGCTTTCTTT. This codes for CASSFGLLNTEAFF.

This clonotype was counted at least ten times. The rearrangement joins TRBV5-1 to TRBJ2-1, with 9 bases aligning to TRBD2. The junction had 1 base not matched to a gene; V was cut back by 1 base and J by 2 bases. CDR3 length: 15 residues. Germline V gene sequence: CDR1 SGHRS, CDR2 YFSETQ. This chain's CDR3 is CASSLLAGPYNEQFF. In DNA, the CDR3 is TGCGCCAGCAGCTTGCTAGCGGGGCCCTACAATGAGCAGTTCTTC.

The chain links TRBV20-1 to TRBJ2-7, with a possible D match to TRBD1 (6 bases). V lost 5 bases and J lost 3, with 11 bases in between. The germline V gene has CDR1 DFQATT and CDR2 SNEGSKA (reference sequence). The CDR3 totals 12 residues. Here the CDR3 reads CSAGTGSYEQYF. DNA for the CDR3: TGCAGTGCTGGAACAGGGAGCTACGAGCAGTACTTC.

This clonotype came up many times. This rearrangement joins TRBV7-3 to TRBJ2-2; D ambiguous. The CDR3 covers 14 residues. Germline CDR1 reads SGHTA; CDR2 reads FQGTGA. V shed 5 bases and J shed 1 base, with 8 bases lying between them. The CDR3: CASSRNGNTGELFF. CDR3 DNA: TGTGCCAGCAGCCGAAATGGGAACACCGGGGAGCTGTTTTTT.

At least ten counts were recorded for this clonotype. The chain employs TRBV7-2 and TRBJ2-3, with D unclear. Germline V lookup: CDR1 SGHTA, CDR2 FQGNSA. The CDR3 contains 12 residues. Trimming pared 2 bases from V and 4 bases from J, leaving 4 bases between. DNA of the CDR3: TGTGCCAGCAGCTTATATGCAGATACGCAGTATTTT. Its translation: CASSLYADTQYF.